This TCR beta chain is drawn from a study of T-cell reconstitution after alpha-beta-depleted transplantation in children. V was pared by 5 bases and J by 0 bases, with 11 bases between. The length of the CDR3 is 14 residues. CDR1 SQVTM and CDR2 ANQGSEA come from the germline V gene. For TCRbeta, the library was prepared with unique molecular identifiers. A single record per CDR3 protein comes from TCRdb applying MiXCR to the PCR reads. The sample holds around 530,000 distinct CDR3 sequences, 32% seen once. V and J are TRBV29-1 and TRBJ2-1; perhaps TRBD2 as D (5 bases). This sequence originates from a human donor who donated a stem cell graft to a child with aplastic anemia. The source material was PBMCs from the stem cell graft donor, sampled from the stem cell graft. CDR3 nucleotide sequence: TGCAGCGTTCTAAGAGGGATCTCCTACAATGAGCAGTTCTTC. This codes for CSVLRGISYNEQFF.